This TCR beta chain stems from a study of T cell changes during pregnancy in multiple sclerosis. The assay was immunoSEQ multiplex PCR, and TCRdb's table has in-frame clones only and misses some. There are around 100,000 clones in the sample; approximately 90% occur only once, and more than 0.95% lies in the top ten. The count of this clone is one. The CDR3 contains 14 residues. From germline, CDR1 is SGHVS and CDR2 FNYEAQ. With 5 bases clipped from V and 6 bases from J, the junction kept 6 bases outside the gene matches. This rearrangement joins TRBV7-6 to TRBJ2-7; 11 bases match TRBD2. This sample comprised peripheral blood, obtained in the second trimester of pregnancy. The source of this sequence is a female donor with multiple sclerosis, enrolled in a pregnancy study. The CDR3 reads CASSPSGGPSEQYF. The CDR3 DNA follows: TGTGCCAGCAGCCCTAGCGGGGGGCCATCCGAGCAGTACTTC.